The TCR beta chain described here comes from a study of graft-versus-host responses after intestinal transplantation. The table came from immunoSEQ multiplex PCR; TCRdb's copy has only in-frame clones and leaves some out. The table lists 60,000 to 70,000 clones, roughly nine tenths of them singletons. This CDR3 comprises 14 residues. V shed 8 bases, J shed 5 bases, and the junction held 9 bases outside the gene matches. The V gene's germline CDR1 is SNHLY and CDR2 FYNNEI. Researchers processed graft tissue to release intraepithelial and lamina propria lymphocytes. This chain uses TRBV2 with TRBJ1-5; 7 bases align to TRBD1. This receptor was identified in a human patient who received an intestinal transplant, so some T cells may come from the graft donor. Sequencing was performed on ileum tissue, taken 350 to 400 days after transplant. The CDR3 nucleotides are TGTGCCAGCGCGATGGGACAGCGGGATCAGCCCCAGCATTTT. This codes for CASAMGQRDQPQHF.